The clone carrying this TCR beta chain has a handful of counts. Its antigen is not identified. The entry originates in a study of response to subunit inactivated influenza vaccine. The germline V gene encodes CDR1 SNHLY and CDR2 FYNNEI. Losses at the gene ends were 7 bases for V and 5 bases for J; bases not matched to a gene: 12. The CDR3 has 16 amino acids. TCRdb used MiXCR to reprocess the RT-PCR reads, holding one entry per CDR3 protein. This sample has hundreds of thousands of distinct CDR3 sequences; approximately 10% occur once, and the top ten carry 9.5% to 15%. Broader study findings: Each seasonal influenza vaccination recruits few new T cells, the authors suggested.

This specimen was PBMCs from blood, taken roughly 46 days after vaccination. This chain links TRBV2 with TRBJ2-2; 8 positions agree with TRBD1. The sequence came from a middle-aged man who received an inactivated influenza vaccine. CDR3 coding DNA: TGTGCCAGCAACCCGACAGGGGAGCTCCGAACCGGGGAGCTGTTTTTT. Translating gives CASNPTGELRTGELFF.